This TCR beta chain was identified during a study of identical twins. Study-level findings and limits: Zero-insertion analyses might be partly confounded by invariant T cells like MAIT and iNKT. Where beta out-of-frame sequences were concerned, excess twin sharing was weaker.

TCRdb redid the calling of the 5' RACE reads with MiXCR, one entry per CDR3 protein. The sample holds about 470,000 distinct CDR3 sequences; around 24% are singletons and the top ten take 2.9%. V was pared by 2 bases and J by 4 bases, with 11 bases between. Germline V gene data show CDR1 as ENHRY and CDR2 as SYGVKD. The CDR3 length is 14 residues. Turning to this clonotype: Its antigen is currently unknown.

These data also formed part of another study, on T cells expressing NK-cell markers. This second report adds: Most of the eight sequenced donors tested HCMV-seropositive; one tested seronegative. Dominant NKG2C+ clonotypes were found to form roughly 1.0-7.0% of CD8+ T cells in six donors.

The receptor comes from a woman younger than 30 in good health. Source material: CD4+ T cells sorted from blood. The chain recombines TRBV10-3 with TRBJ1-2; D unresolved. The CDR3 sequence is CAISENFDGYGYTF. The CDR3 region has the DNA TGTGCCATCAGTGAGAACTTCGACGGCTATGGCTACACCTTC.